This T cell receptor (beta chain) was profiled in a study of regulatory T cells in long-lasting Graves disease. Looking at the study overall: For under 3 months, newly diagnosed Graves' patients had been taking antithyroid drugs.

Time point indicated: newly diagnosed GD, antithyroid drugs for less than 3 months. Researchers made the TCR library from RNA that was extracted from PBMCs. Library construction for TCR beta used iRepertoire HTBI primers and Arm-PCR of CDR3 regions. TCRdb independently ran MiXCR on the multiplex PCR reads; one entry per CDR3 protein. Of 300,000 to 400,000 distinct CDR3 sequences listed, about 18% are singletons. A note on this clonotype: A much larger clone lies a single base off, so this may be a read error.

Per germline, CDR1 SGHRS and CDR2 YFSETQ. CDR3 size: 14 residues. Specimen: peripheral blood mononuclear cells (PBMCs), collected at new diagnosis, from a patient treated with antithyroid drugs. V and J are TRBV5-1 and TRBJ1-5; D is possibly TRBD1 (5 bases). This receptor was taken from a female donor with Graves disease. CDR3: CASSFDWGDQSQHF. The CDR3 coding sequence is TGCGCCAGCAGCTTTGATTGGGGGGATCAGTCCCAGCATTTT.